Included here is one T cell receptor beta chain sequence, with context. The antigen is not known. This specimen comes from a study of T cells after yellow fever vaccination. Overall study findings and caveats: Across the CD4 and CD8 compartments, a small share of clonotypes was present in both. Boosting was followed by the reappearance of most primary-vaccination clones (approximately 95% CD4, more than 70% CD8).

The authors made TCR cDNA by 5'RACE template switching, adding a universal primer site and UMIs. TCRdb re-called the 5' RACE reads with MiXCR, one entry per CDR3 protein. The sample carries some 120,000 distinct CDR3 sequences, roughly 15% recorded once. V was pared by 3 bases and J by 3 bases, with 18 bases between. There are 18 residues in the CDR3. Germline V gene data show CDR1 as SEHNR and CDR2 as FQNEAQ (reference sequence). V gene TRBV7-9 combines with J gene TRBJ2-6, with D perhaps matching TRBD2 (5 bases). This TCR derives from a young man who received the YFV17D yellow fever vaccine. The sequencing used CD8+ T cells sorted from PBMCs, collected 5 days after the yellow fever booster vaccination. CDR3 region: CASSLEGSILYGANVLTF. The CDR3 nucleotides are TGTGCCAGCAGCTTGGAAGGGAGCATTCTCTATGGGGCCAACGTCCTGACTTTC.